Below, 24 T cell receptor beta chains from the same sample are listed, as sequenced in a study of vaccination effects on CD4 cells after COVID-19. TCRdb keeps only in-frame clones here, not all; method: immunoSEQ multiplex PCR. Counted here are about 24,000 clones, almost 70% occurring once; the ten biggest clones make up roughly 8%. Their target antigens are unknown. Before sequencing, viral peptide pools were used by the ViraFEST assay to expand antigen-specific CD4+ T cells. Following 10 days of culture, CD4+ T cells were isolated. Of the BNT162b2 and mRNA-1273 vaccines, participants received two doses of one or the other. The input for sequencing was CD4+ T cells from PBMCs cultured with SARS-CoV-2 spike peptides, taken after COVID-19 vaccination. The receptors stem from a human donor who received a COVID-19 vaccine.

V and J are TRBV10-3 and TRBJ2-1, with D possibly TRBD2 on 6 matching bases. The CDR3 length is 15 residues. Germline assignment: CDR1 ENHRY and CDR2 SYGVKD. The V gene lost 5 bases and the J gene lost 0 bases, with 11 bases spanning the gap. DNA of the CDR3: TGTGCCATCAGTTACCTCGGGGGCTCCTACAATGAGCAGTTCTTC. The encoded protein is CAISYLGGSYNEQFF.

The rearrangement joins TRBV19 to TRBJ2-6, with a weak D call TRBD1 (5 bases). The CDR3 length is 15 residues. Germline CDR1 reads LNHDA; CDR2 reads SQIVND (reference sequence). Between the trimmed V and J ends, which lost 7 bases and 0 bases, there was a span of 10 bases. The CDR3 loop reads CASKQDHSGANVLTF. CDR3 coding DNA: TGTGCCAGTAAACAGGACCACTCTGGGGCCAACGTCCTGACTTTC.

The chain combines TRBV27 with TRBJ1-6, with 7 bases fitting TRBD1. This CDR3 has 15 amino acids. The junction had 8 bases not matched to a gene; V was cut back by 6 bases and J by 6 bases. The V gene's germline CDR1 is MNHEY and CDR2 SMNVEV (reference sequence). CDR3 bases: TGTGCCAGCAGGACAGGGATCGGGGTTAATTCACCCCTCCACTTT. The encoded protein is CASRTGIGVNSPLHF.

The chain joins TRBV27 to TRBJ1-5; perhaps TRBD1 as D (5 bases). Germline loops: CDR1 MNHEY, CDR2 SMNVEV (reference sequence). The CDR3 is 14 residues long. Trimming cost V 5 bases and J 6 bases, with 14 bases left between them. CDR3 in amino acids: CASSAWGGSQPQHF. The CDR3 region has the DNA TGTGCCAGCAGTGCCTGGGGGGGGAGTCAGCCCCAGCATTTT.

This clone appeared a few times. V usage is TRBV7-9 and J usage is TRBJ1-2; D unresolved. In germline, CDR1 is SEHNR, CDR2 FQNEAQ (reference sequence). V shed 1 base and J shed 4 bases, with 16 bases lying between them. This CDR3 is 16 amino acids long. As DNA, the CDR3 is TGTGCCAGCAGCTTAGGGTCGAGGCTAGAGGTCTATGGCTACACCTTC. Its translation: CASSLGSRLEVYGYTF.

This sequence joins TRBV7-8 and TRBJ1-2; D possibly corresponds to TRBD1 (6 bases). Trimming took 4 bases from V and 7 from J, leaving 16 bases between them. Germline V CDR1 and CDR2: SGHVS, FQNEAQ. The CDR3 is 14 amino acids. Here the CDR3 reads CASSSRGGTAGYTF. The CDR3 DNA sequence: TGTGCCAGCAGCTCTAGAGGGGGTACAGCTGGCTACACCTTC.

This clone was detected only a few times. This chain uses TRBV7-2 with TRBJ1-1; maybe TRBD1 (5 bases). The V gene lost 6 bases and the J gene lost 5 bases, with 13 bases spanning the gap. The germline V gene has CDR1 SGHTA and CDR2 FQGNSA. This CDR3 has 13 residues. CDR3 protein: CASRLRDWTEAFF. DNA for the CDR3: TGTGCCAGCAGATTACGGGACTGGACTGAAGCTTTCTTT. Based on the CDR3 plus reference TRBV7-2 and TRBJ1-1, the full variable domain is GAGVSQSPSNKVTEKGKDVELRCDPISGHTALYWYRQSLGQGLEFLIYFQGNSAPDKSGLPSDRFSAERTGGSVSTLTIQRTQQEDSAVYLCASRLRDWTEAFFGQGTRLTVV.

J is TRBJ1-2 and V is TRBV24-1; D is ambiguous. The V gene's germline CDR1 is KGHDR and CDR2 SFDVKD. Between the trimmed V and J ends, which lost 5 bases and 1 base, there was a span of 10 bases. The CDR3 covers 14 residues. The DNA of the CDR3 is TGTGCCACCAGTGGTAACAGCCTTAACTATGGCTACACCTTC. Its protein is CATSGNSLNYGYTF.

This clone was seen a few times. V usage is TRBV5-6 and J usage is TRBJ1-1; TRBD1 matches at 9 bases. CDR3 length: 19 residues. V was pared by 0 bases and J by 1 base, with 13 bases of the junction left unmatched. Germline V CDR1 and CDR2: SGHDT, YYEEEE. The CDR3 loop reads CASSLEGDRVFLRNTEAFF. In nucleotides, the CDR3 is TGTGCCAGCAGCTTGGAAGGGGACAGGGTCTTCCTACGGAACACTGAAGCTTTCTTT.

This clone was found once. V usage is TRBV4-2 and J usage is TRBJ2-7; TRBD2 aligns across 16 bases. J was trimmed by 3 bases and V by 3 bases; bases with no gene match: 8. The CDR3 totals 18 residues. Germline CDR1 and CDR2: LGHNA and YNFKEQ. CDR3 DNA: TGTGCCAGCAGCCACGGGACTAGCGGGGGGGCCCCCCTCTACGAGCAGTACTTC. Its translation: CASSHGTSGGAPLYEQYF.

The chain employs TRBV5-1 and TRBJ2-3; tentative D call: TRBD1 (6 bases). Per the germline V gene, CDR1 is SGHRS and CDR2 is YFSETQ. This CDR3 is 14 amino acids long. V was pared by 3 bases and J by 1 base, with 9 bases between. The CDR3 spells CASSYSGGTDTQYF. The DNA for the CDR3 is TGCGCCAGCAGCTACTCAGGGGGCACAGATACGCAGTATTTT. Full variable domain (outside the CDR3, taken from reference TRBV5-1 and TRBJ2-3): KAGVTQTPRYLIKTRGQQVTLSCSPISGHRSVSWYQQTPGQGLQFLFEYFSETQRNKGNFPGRFSGRQFSNSRSEMNVSTLELGDSALYLCASSYSGGTDTQYFGPGTRLTVL.

V gene TRBV2 combines with J gene TRBJ1-5; 10 bases line up with TRBD1. The CDR3 is made up of 15 amino acids. Germline V CDR1 and CDR2: SNHLY, FYNNEI. Trimming removed 4 bases from V and 7 bases from J; junction bases left unmatched: 7. Written as DNA, the CDR3 is TGTGCCAGCAGTGGGGGCAGGGACAGGGGACAGCCCCAGCATTTT. Amino acids: CASSGGRDRGQPQHF.

A few counts support this clone. The genes are TRBV10-1 and TRBJ2-3; 13 bases are shared with TRBD2. CDR3 length: 16 amino acids. Per the germline V gene, CDR1 is WNHNN and CDR2 is SYGVQD (reference sequence). V was clipped by 6 bases and J by 2 bases; unmatched bases: 5. CDR3 sequence: CASRAGLAGATDTQYF. CDR3 bases: TGCGCCAGCAGGGCCGGACTAGCGGGGGCCACAGATACGCAGTATTTT.

The chain joins TRBV11-2 to TRBJ2-5; 11 bases are a match to TRBD2. Germline lookup yields CDR1 SGHAT and CDR2 FQNNGV. The CDR3 sequence is 15 residues long. V trimming: 5 bases; J trimming: 4 bases; junction bases outside the gene matches: 6. The CDR3 is CASSPVAGGLETQYF. The CDR3 DNA follows: TGTGCCAGCAGCCCAGTAGCGGGAGGGCTAGAGACCCAGTACTTC.

The chain recombines TRBV5-1 with TRBJ2-7, with 8 bases identical to TRBD1. This CDR3 has 16 amino acids. Germline V gene data show CDR1 as SGHRS and CDR2 as YFSETQ. The V gene end was trimmed by 1 base and the J gene end by 0 bases; junction bases not matched to a gene: 6. CDR3 sequence reads: CASSLIWGQDSYEQYF. CDR3 nucleotides: TGCGCCAGCAGCTTGATTTGGGGACAGGACTCCTACGAGCAGTACTTC.

This clone was observed a handful of times. The J gene is TRBJ2-7, the V gene TRBV6-5; 10 bases line up with TRBD1. CDR3 length: 14 residues. Germline V gives CDR1 MNHEY, CDR2 SVGAGI. The J segment lost 2 bases and the V segment lost 7 bases, leaving 5 bases of the junction unmatched. The CDR3 region has the DNA TGTGCCAGCACCGCGGGACAGGGGACCTACGAGCAGTACTTC. This gives the protein CASTAGQGTYEQYF.

The V gene is TRBV29-1, the J gene TRBJ1-3; 8 bases map to TRBD1. Germline V gives CDR1 SQVTM, CDR2 ANQGSEA. CDR3 length: 15 amino acids. V lost 7 bases, J lost 3 bases, and 11 bases stayed unmatched. The CDR3 nucleotides are TGCAGCGCCACCAAAGACAGGGGTGGTGGAAACACCATATATTTT. As protein: CSATKDRGGGNTIYF.

This clone has only one observation. This sequence joins TRBV29-1 and TRBJ2-5; D may be TRBD2 (7 bases). This CDR3 contains 12 residues. In germline, CDR1 is SQVTM, CDR2 ANQGSEA. V was trimmed by 5 bases and J by 5 bases, leaving 12 bases between them. DNA of the CDR3: TGCAGCGTTCCGAGGGGGGGGGAGACCCAGTACTTC. Protein sequence: CSVPRGGETQYF.

The chain is built from TRBV11-2 and TRBJ1-3; no firm D call. The CDR3 consists of 15 residues. Germline V lookup: CDR1 SGHAT, CDR2 FQNNGV. V lost 5 bases and J lost 6, with 17 bases in between. The DNA of the CDR3 is TGTGCCAGCAGCCGCTCCCTCTTTTCCGAAAACACCATATATTTT. It codes for CASSRSLFSENTIYF. Looking up the rest from reference TRBV11-2 and TRBJ1-3 gives the full variable domain: EAGVAQSPRYKIIEKRQSVAFWCNPISGHATLYWYQQILGQGPKLLIQFQNNGVVDDSQLPKDRFSAERLKGVDSTLKIQPAKLEDSAVYLCASSRSLFSENTIYFGEGSWLTVV.

This clone appeared a single time. The rearrangement joins TRBV3-1 (or the pseudogene TRBV3-2) to TRBJ2-5; D ambiguous. The V gene's germline CDR1 is LGHDT and CDR2 YNNKEL (reference sequence). The ends were cut back, 4 bases at V and 7 bases at J, with 13 bases in the middle. There are 13 residues in the CDR3. The CDR3 DNA sequence: TGTGCCAGCAGCCCCAGCAGTGTAGGGACCCAGTACTTC. Translating gives CASSPSSVGTQYF.

The chain joins TRBV6-5 to TRBJ1-1, with unresolved D. Trimming pared 0 bases from V and 2 bases from J, leaving 7 bases between. The CDR3 spans 14 residues. Looked up from germline, CDR1 is MNHEY and CDR2 is SVGAGI. The CDR3 nucleotides read TGTGCCAGCAGTTACTCCGGCAGCAACACTGAAGCTTTCTTT. It codes for CASSYSGSNTEAFF.

The chain couples TRBV6-5 to TRBJ2-7, with 11 bases aligning to TRBD1. The CDR3 has 14 residues. The V gene's germline CDR1 is MNHEY and CDR2 SVGAGI. Germline trimming cut 10 bases from V and 2 bases from J; bases unmatched to any gene: 7. As DNA, the CDR3 is TGTGCCACATCCGGGGGACAGGGGGCCTACGAGCAGTACTTC. Protein sequence: CATSGGQGAYEQYF.

This clone was detected only a few times. This rearrangement joins TRBV5-4 to TRBJ1-1; TRBD1 matches at 9 bases. This CDR3 spans 15 amino acids. Per germline, CDR1 SGHNT and CDR2 YYREEE (reference sequence). The V and J ends lost 4 bases and 0 bases, in that order; junction bases with no gene match: 4. In nucleotides, the CDR3 is TGTGCCAGCAGCGGGGGGACAGGGCTGAACACTGAAGCTTTCTTT. Translated: CASSGGTGLNTEAFF.

CDR3 nucleotides: TGTGCCAGCTCACCCGGGACTACCAATGAGCAGTTCTTC. This sequence encodes CASSPGTTNEQFF. The chain is built from TRBV18 and TRBJ2-1; 7 positions agree with TRBD2. This CDR3 has 13 residues. J was trimmed by 6 bases and V by 3 bases; bases with no gene match: 2. Germline V gene data show CDR1 as KGHSH and CDR2 as LQKENI.